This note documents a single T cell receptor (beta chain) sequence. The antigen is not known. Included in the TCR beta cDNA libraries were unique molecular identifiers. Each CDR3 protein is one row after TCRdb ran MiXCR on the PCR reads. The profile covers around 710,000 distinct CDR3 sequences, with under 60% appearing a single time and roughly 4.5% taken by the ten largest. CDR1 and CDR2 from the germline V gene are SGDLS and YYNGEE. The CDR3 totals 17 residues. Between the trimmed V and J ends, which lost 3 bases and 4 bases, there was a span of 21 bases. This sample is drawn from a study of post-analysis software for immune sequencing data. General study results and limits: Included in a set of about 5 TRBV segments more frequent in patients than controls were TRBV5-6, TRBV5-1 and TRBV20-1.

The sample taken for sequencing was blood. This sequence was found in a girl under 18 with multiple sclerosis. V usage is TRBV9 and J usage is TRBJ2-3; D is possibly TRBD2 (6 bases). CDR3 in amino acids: CASSAALRLDQADTQYF. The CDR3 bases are TGTGCCAGCAGCGCCGCCCTGAGACTAGATCAAGCAGATACGCAGTATTTT.